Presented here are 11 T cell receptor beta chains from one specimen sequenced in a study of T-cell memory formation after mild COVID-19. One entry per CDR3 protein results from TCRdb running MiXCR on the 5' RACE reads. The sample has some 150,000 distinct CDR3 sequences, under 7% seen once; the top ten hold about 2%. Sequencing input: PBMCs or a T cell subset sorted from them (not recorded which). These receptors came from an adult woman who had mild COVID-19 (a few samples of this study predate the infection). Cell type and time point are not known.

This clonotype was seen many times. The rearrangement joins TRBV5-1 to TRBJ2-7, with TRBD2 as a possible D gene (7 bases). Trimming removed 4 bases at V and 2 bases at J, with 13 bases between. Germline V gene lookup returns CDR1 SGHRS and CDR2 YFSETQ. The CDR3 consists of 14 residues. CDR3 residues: CASSDTGRAYEQYF. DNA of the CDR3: TGCGCCAGCAGCGACACAGGGAGGGCCTACGAGCAGTACTTC. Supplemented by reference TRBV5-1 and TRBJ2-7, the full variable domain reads KAGVTQTPRYLIKTRGQQVTLSCSPISGHRSVSWYQQTPGQGLQFLFEYFSETQRNKGNFPGRFSGRQFSNSRSEMNVSTLELGDSALYLCASSDTGRAYEQYFGPGTRLTVT.

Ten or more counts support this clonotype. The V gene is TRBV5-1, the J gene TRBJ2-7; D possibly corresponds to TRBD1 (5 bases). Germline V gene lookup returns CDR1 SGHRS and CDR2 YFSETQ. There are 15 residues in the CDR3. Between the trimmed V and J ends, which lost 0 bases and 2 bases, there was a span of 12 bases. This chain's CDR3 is CASSLAGDRPYEQYF. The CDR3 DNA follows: TGCGCCAGCAGCTTGGCCGGAGACAGACCCTACGAGCAGTACTTC. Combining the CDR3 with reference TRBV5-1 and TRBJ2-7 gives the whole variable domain KAGVTQTPRYLIKTRGQQVTLSCSPISGHRSVSWYQQTPGQGLQFLFEYFSETQRNKGNFPGRFSGRQFSNSRSEMNVSTLELGDSALYLCASSLAGDRPYEQYFGPGTRLTVT.

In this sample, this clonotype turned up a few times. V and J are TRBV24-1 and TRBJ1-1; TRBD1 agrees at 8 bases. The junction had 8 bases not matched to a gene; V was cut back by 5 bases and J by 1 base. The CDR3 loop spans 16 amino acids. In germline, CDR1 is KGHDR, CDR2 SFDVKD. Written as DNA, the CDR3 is TGTGCCACCAGTGTCGGACAGGGCGCGGGGAACACTGAAGCTTTCTTT. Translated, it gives CATSVGQGAGNTEAFF.

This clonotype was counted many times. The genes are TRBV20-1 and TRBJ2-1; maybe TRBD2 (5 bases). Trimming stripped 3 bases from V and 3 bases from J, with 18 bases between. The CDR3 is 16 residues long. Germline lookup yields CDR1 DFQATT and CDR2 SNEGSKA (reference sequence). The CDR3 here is CSASTLEGGYYNEQFF. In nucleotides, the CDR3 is TGCAGTGCTAGTACTCTAGAGGGCGGCTACTACAATGAGCAGTTCTTC.

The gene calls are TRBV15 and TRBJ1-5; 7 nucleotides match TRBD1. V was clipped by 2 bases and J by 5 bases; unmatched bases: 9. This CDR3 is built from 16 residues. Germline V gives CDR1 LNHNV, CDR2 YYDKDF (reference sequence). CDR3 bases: TGTGCCACCAGCAGATCCCGGGACAGACATCATCAGCCCCAGCATTTT. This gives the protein CATSRSRDRHHQPQHF.

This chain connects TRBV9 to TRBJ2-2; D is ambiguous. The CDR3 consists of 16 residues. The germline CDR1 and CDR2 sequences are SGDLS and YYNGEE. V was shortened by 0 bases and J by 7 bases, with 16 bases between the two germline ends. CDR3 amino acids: CASSVAPDTTYGELFF. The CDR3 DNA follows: TGTGCCAGCAGCGTAGCACCAGACACCACCTACGGGGAGCTGTTTTTT.

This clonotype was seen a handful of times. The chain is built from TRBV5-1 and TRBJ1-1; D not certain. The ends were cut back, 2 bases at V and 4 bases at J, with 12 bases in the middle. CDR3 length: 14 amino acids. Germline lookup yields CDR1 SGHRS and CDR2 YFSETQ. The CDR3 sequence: CASSFSGSGTEAFF. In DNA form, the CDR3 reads TGCGCCAGCAGCTTTAGCGGTTCGGGCACTGAAGCTTTCTTT.

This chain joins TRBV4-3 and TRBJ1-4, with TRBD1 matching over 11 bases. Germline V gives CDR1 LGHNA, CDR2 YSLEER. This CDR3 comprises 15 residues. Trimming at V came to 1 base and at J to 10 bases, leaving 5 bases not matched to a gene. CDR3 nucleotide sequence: TGCGCCAGCAGCCAAGTCGGGACAGGGGGGCGAAAACTGTTTTTT. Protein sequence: CASSQVGTGGRKLFF.

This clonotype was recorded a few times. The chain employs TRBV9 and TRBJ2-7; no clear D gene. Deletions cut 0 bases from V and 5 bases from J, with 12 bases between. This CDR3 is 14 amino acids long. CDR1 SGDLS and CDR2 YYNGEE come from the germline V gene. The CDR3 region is CASSVDRADHEQYF. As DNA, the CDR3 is TGTGCCAGCAGCGTAGATCGGGCCGACCACGAGCAGTACTTC.

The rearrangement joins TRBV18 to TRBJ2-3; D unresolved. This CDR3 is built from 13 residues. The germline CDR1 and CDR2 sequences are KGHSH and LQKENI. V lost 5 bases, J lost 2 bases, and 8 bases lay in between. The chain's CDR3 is CASSTHTTDTQYF. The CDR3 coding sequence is TGTGCCAGCTCAACCCACACCACAGATACGCAGTATTTT.

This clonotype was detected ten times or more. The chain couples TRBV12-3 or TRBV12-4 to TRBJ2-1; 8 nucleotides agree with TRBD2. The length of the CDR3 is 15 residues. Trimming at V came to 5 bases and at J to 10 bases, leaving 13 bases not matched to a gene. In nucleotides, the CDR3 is TGTGCCAGCAGTCCTGGACTAGCCTATCTATCGGAGCAGTTCTTC. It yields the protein CASSPGLAYLSEQFF.